The entry below describes one T cell receptor (beta chain). Its antigen is unknown. With a much larger clone just one base away, this may be a read error. Germline values: CDR1 MNHEY, CDR2 SVGAGI. The J segment lost 2 bases and the V segment lost 10 bases, leaving 9 bases of the junction unmatched. The CDR3 has 15 amino acids. This sample was taken from a study of breast tumors, draining lymph nodes, adjacent tissues. Study-level points and caveats: Tumor TCR diversity was below lymph nodes but above nontumor tissue. Tumor T cell lymph node origin was a supported hypothesis, not proven. Compared with basal-like, luminal-like tumors shared significantly more repertoire with nontumor tissue.

Samples came from axillary lymph nodes draining the breast cancer. TCRdb used MiXCR to reprocess the multiplex PCR reads, holding one entry per CDR3 protein. The table includes approximately 130,000 distinct CDR3 sequences, 21% detected once. The sequenced sample consisted of axillary lymph node tissue. J is TRBJ2-3 and V is TRBV6-5, with 10 bases matching TRBD2. The sequence was obtained from a female donor with breast cancer. Some clones in this sample may be carry-over from other donors' samples. The chain's CDR3 is CATTCGTSDTDTQYF. The CDR3 coding sequence is TGTGCCACCACTTGTGGGACTAGCGACACAGATACGCAGTATTTT.